Each of the 3 T cell receptor beta chains below was sequenced from the same sample in a study of blood T cells in healthy people across ages. Next came a second PCR, run for about 7 to 12 cycles, which used a sample-barcoded 5' primer along with a J-beta primer mix. TCRdb analysed the 5' RACE reads with MiXCR anew, one entry per CDR3 protein. This table has approximately 800,000 distinct CDR3 sequences, about 42% appearing once. Sequencing used blood. These receptors came from a man of 80 years or more in good health.

This clonotype has more than one count but fewer than ten. The gene calls are TRBV9 and TRBJ2-1; 15 bases are shared with TRBD2. The V gene's germline CDR1 is SGDLS and CDR2 YYNGEE. This CDR3 region has 17 residues. V shed 4 bases, J shed 4 bases, and the junction held 6 bases outside the gene matches. The CDR3 is CASSPPGLAGGYNEQFF. CDR3 DNA: TGTGCCAGCAGCCCACCTGGACTAGCGGGAGGGTACAATGAGCAGTTCTTC.

The chain links TRBV6-6 to TRBJ1-2; D remains ambiguous. CDR3 length: 13 residues. CDR1 MNHNY and CDR2 SVGAGI come from the germline V gene (reference sequence). The V end lost 0 bases, the J end lost 7 bases, and 9 bases lay between the germline ends. The CDR3 sequence: CASSYSVSTGYTF. The CDR3, as DNA: TGTGCCAGCAGTTACTCTGTCAGTACTGGCTACACCTTC.

This clonotype was detected only a few times. The CDR3 spells CASSPGPSYGYTF. The CDR3 nucleotides are TGTGCCAGCAGCCCGGGACCCTCCTATGGCTACACCTTC. This chain links TRBV7-2 with TRBJ1-2; D might be TRBD1 (5 bases). V was pared by 5 bases and J by 4 bases, with 11 bases between. CDR3 size: 13 residues. Germline V gives CDR1 SGHTA, CDR2 FQGNSA.